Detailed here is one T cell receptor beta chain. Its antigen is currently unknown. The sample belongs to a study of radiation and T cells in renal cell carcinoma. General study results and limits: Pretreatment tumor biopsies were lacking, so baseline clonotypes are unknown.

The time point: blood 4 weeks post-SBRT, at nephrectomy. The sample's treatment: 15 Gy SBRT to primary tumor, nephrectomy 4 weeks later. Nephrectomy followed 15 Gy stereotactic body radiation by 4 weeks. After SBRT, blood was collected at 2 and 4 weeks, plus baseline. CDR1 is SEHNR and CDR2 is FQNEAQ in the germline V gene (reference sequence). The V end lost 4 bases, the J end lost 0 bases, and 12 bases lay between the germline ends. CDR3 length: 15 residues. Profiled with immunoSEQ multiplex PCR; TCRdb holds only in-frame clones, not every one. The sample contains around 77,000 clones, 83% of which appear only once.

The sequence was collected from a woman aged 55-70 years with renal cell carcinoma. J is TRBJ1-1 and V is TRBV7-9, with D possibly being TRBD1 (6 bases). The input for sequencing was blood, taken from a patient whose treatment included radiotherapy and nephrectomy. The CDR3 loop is CASSYGGSMNTEAFF. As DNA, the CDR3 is TGTGCCAGCAGCTACGGGGGCAGTATGAACACTGAAGCTTTCTTT. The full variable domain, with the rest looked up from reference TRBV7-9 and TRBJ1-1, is DTGVSQNPRHKITKRGQNVTFRCDPISEHNRLYWYRQTLGQGPEFLTYFQNEAQLEKSRLLSDRFSAERPKGSFSTLEIQRTEQGDSAMYLCASSYGGSMNTEAFFGQGTRLTVV.